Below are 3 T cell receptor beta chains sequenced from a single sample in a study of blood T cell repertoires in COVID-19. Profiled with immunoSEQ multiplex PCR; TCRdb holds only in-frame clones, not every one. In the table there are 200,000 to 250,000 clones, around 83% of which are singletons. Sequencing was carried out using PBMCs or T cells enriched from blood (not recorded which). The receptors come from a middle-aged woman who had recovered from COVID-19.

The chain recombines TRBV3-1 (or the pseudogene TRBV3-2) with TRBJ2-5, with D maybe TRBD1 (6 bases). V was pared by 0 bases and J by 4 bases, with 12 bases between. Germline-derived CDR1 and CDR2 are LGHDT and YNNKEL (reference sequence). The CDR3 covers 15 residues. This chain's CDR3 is CASSQDSGAPETQYF. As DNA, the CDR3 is TGTGCCAGCAGCCAAGATTCAGGGGCCCCAGAGACCCAGTACTTC.

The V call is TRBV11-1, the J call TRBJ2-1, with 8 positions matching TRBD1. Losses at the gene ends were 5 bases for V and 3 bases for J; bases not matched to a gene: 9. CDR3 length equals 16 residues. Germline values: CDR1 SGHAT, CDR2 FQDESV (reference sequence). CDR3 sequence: CASSPGQGPYYNEQFF. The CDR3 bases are TGTGCCAGCAGCCCCGGACAGGGCCCCTACTACAATGAGCAGTTCTTC.

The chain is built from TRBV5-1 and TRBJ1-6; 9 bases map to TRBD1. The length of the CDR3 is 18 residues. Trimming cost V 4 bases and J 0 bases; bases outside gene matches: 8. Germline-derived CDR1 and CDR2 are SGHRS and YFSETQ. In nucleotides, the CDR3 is TGCGCCAGCAGCAGATTGGACAGGGGCAGCTCCTATAATTCACCCCTCCACTTT. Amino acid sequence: CASSRLDRGSSYNSPLHF.